These 24 T cell receptor beta chains originate from one sample sequenced in a study of CXCR3-negative and CXCR3-positive naive CD8 T cells. Libraries were UMI-labeled 5' RACE TRB cDNA. For each CDR3 protein, TCRdb gives one entry from its re-call of the 5' RACE reads, without DNA. The ten most abundant clones cover about 4.5% of a sample with fewer than 80,000 distinct CDR3 sequences. Sequenced: naive CXCR3- CD8+ T cells from blood. As for subset: CD45RO-CCR7+CD27+CD95- naive CD8+ T cells lacking CXCR3 (TNR3-). These receptors were obtained from a human donor in good health. Some clones in this sample may be carry-over from other donors' samples.

The genes are TRBV12-5 and TRBJ1-3; TCRdb reports TRBD1, a call that lacks DNA to check it against. CDR1 and CDR2 (germline): LGHNT, FRNRAP. This CDR3 has 17 amino acids. CDR3 in amino acids: CASAYETGGLSINTIYF.

The genes are TRBV3-1 and TRBJ2-7. The CDR3 is made up of 14 amino acids. Germline assignment: CDR1 LGHDT and CDR2 YNNKEL (reference sequence). CDR3 region: CASSQDSGPYEQYF.

CDR3 in amino acids: CASSMGLAGNEQFF. The chain employs TRBV19 and TRBJ2-1; absent DNA, TCRdb's TRBD2 call cannot be checked. The CDR3 is 14 residues long. Germline V gene sequence: CDR1 LNHDA, CDR2 SQIVND (reference sequence).

The chain carries TRBV6-5 and TRBJ2-1. Germline V gene data show CDR1 as MNHEY and CDR2 as SVGAGI. The CDR3 has 13 amino acids. The CDR3 sequence: CASSYAGSDEQFF.

The CDR3 loop is CASSYQGPTSYEQYF. The V gene is TRBV6-6, the J gene TRBJ2-7; the TRBD2 assignment by TCRdb is unverifiable without DNA. The CDR3 is made up of 15 amino acids. Looked up from germline, CDR1 is MNHNY and CDR2 is SVGAGI (reference sequence).

V gene TRBV12-3 or TRBV12-4 combines with J gene TRBJ1-1; as DNA is missing, the TRBD1 call by TCRdb cannot be tested. The CDR3 is made up of 16 amino acids. The CDR3 loop is CASSPGSTAGYTEAFF.

V gene TRBV7-9 combines with J gene TRBJ2-7; absent DNA, TCRdb's TRBD1 call cannot be checked. CDR3 size: 13 residues. CDR1 and CDR2 (germline): SEHNR, FQNEAQ (reference sequence). This CDR3 is CASSPQGFYEQYF.

The chain employs TRBV28 and TRBJ1-1; the D call from TCRdb, TRBD1, cannot be confirmed without DNA. Germline V lookup: CDR1 MDHEN, CDR2 SYDVKM. The CDR3 has 18 residues. CDR3 amino acids: CASSPIPGTGVMNTEAFF.

Considering frequency, this clonotype is medium-sized. The chain carries TRBV18 and TRBJ1-1; TCRdb proposes TRBD1, but this gene call is untestable without DNA. Germline V gives CDR1 KGHSH, CDR2 LQKENI. The CDR3 extends over 16 amino acids. CDR3: CASSPGTAPVFTEAFF.

The chain employs TRBV13 and TRBJ2-1; TCRdb's D call of TRBD2 is untestable without DNA. The CDR3 consists of 13 residues. Germline V gene sequence: CDR1 PRHDT, CDR2 FYEKMQ (reference sequence). The chain's CDR3 is CASSFWLSDEKFF. The entire variable domain, with the rest obtained from reference TRBV13 and TRBJ2-1, is as follows: AAGVIQSPRHLIKEKRETATLKCYPIPRHDTVYWYQQGPGQDPQFLISFYEKMQSDKGSIPDRFSAQQFSDYHSELNMSSLELGDSALYFCASSFWLSDEKFFGPGTRLTVL.

The chain recombines TRBV12-3 or TRBV12-4 with TRBJ2-7; TCRdb names TRBD1, which stays unverified in the absence of DNA. There are 12 residues in the CDR3. CDR3 protein: CASSLGGPPSYF.

The gene calls are TRBV20-1 and TRBJ1-1; TCRdb names TRBD1, which stays unverified in the absence of DNA. The CDR3 runs 15 residues. Germline V gene data show CDR1 as DFQATT and CDR2 as SNEGSKA (reference sequence). The CDR3 reads CSARIQGVRNTEAFF.

This clonotype counts as medium-sized (0.01 to 0.1%) by frequency. The chain joins TRBV4-3 to TRBJ1-1. Germline assignment: CDR1 LGHNA and CDR2 YSLEER. This CDR3 spans 15 amino acids. The chain's CDR3 is CASSQEVGANTEAFF.

The chain carries TRBV15 and TRBJ1-4; as DNA is missing, the TRBD1 call by TCRdb cannot be tested. Germline values: CDR1 LNHNV, CDR2 YYDKDF (reference sequence). This CDR3 spans 18 amino acids. The CDR3 loop reads CATSRAYGTGATNEKLFF.

The CDR3 region is CASSQRTTPGLFF. The V call is TRBV28, the J call TRBJ1-4; no DNA is available, so the TRBD1 call from TCRdb remains unchecked. The CDR3 is 13 amino acids. Per germline, CDR1 MDHEN and CDR2 SYDVKM.

V gene TRBV7-3 combines with J gene TRBJ2-5; the D call from TCRdb, TRBD1, cannot be confirmed without DNA. In germline, CDR1 is SGHTA, CDR2 FQGTGA. This CDR3 spans 17 amino acids. The chain's CDR3 is CASSSLPPGHIQETQYF.

This chain links TRBV4-3 with TRBJ2-5; with no DNA, the TCRdb D assignment of TRBD1 cannot be verified. The CDR3 has 15 amino acids. Germline lookup yields CDR1 LGHNA and CDR2 YSLEER. CDR3 amino acids: CASSQDTGAWETQYF.

CDR3 sequence: CASSGLGEPNTGELFF. The chain uses TRBV25-1 and TRBJ2-2; the TCRdb D gene call, TRBD1, has no DNA to confirm it. From germline, CDR1 is MGHDK and CDR2 SYGVNS. This CDR3 region has 16 residues.

This chain connects TRBV29-1 to TRBJ2-2; the D gene TCRdb calls, TRBD1, cannot be checked with no DNA. The CDR3 sequence is 15 residues long. Looked up from germline, CDR1 is SQVTM and CDR2 is ANQGSEA. The CDR3 region is CSVPNRDRETGELFF.

V gene TRBV15 combines with J gene TRBJ2-3; with no DNA, the TCRdb D assignment of TRBD2 cannot be verified. This CDR3 contains 15 residues. Germline V gene data show CDR1 as LNHNV and CDR2 as YYDKDF (reference sequence). CDR3: CATTEGLAGPDTQYF. Based on the CDR3 plus reference TRBV15 and TRBJ2-3, the full variable domain is DAMVIQNPRYQVTQFGKPVTLSCSQTLNHNVMYWYQQKSSQAPKLLFHYYDKDFNNEADTPDNFQSRRPNTSFCFLDIRSPGLGDTAMYLCATTEGLAGPDTQYFGPGTRLTVL.

The chain recombines TRBV14 with TRBJ2-7; as DNA is missing, the TRBD2 call by TCRdb cannot be tested. Germline CDR1 is SGHDN and CDR2 is FVKESK. CDR3 length equals 14 residues. The CDR3 loop reads CASSPGLAAYEQYF.

J is TRBJ2-5 and V is TRBV5-1; as DNA is missing, the TRBD2 call by TCRdb cannot be tested. The CDR3 has 15 residues. The germline V gene encodes CDR1 SGHRS and CDR2 YFSETQ. The CDR3: CASRSGLAGEETQYF.

The chain links TRBV20-1 to TRBJ1-2. Germline V gene lookup returns CDR1 DFQATT and CDR2 SNEGSKA (reference sequence). CDR3 length: 11 residues. Here the CDR3 reads CSAPEGGGYTF.

V and J are TRBV6-6 and TRBJ2-7; TCRdb's D call, TRBD1, is unchecked because there is no DNA. The CDR3 loop spans 11 amino acids. The V gene's germline CDR1 is MNHNY and CDR2 SVGAGI (reference sequence). The CDR3 is CASTAGYEQYF.